Listed below are T cell receptor beta chains from one sample, sequenced in a study of T cell repertoires in cytomegalovirus infection. No antigen is known for these receptors. Each CDR3 protein gets one entry after TCRdb re-called the reads with MiXCR. The data contain roughly 120,000 distinct CDR3 sequences, approximately 30% of them seen just once; the ten biggest clones take up under 70%. Sequenced here: CD8+ T cells from cultured PBMCs, sampled from culture after CMV antigen stimulation. The source of these receptors is a human donor in good health (CMV status not recorded). Some clones in this sample may be carry-over from other donors' samples. Each CDR3 is given with its conserved first and last residue. D genes are given only for firm matches. Clone sizes are given selectively: once, few, many, or a class where the clone is expanded.

d_gene	v_gene	len	j_gene	abundance	CDR3aa	CDR3nt
-	TRBV27	13	TRBJ2-7	-	CASSLESWDEQYF	TGTGCCAGCAGTTTAGAGTCCTGGGACGAGCAGTACTTC
-	TRBV12-3/TRBV12-4	14	TRBJ2-7	-	CASSLKGRPYEQYF	TGTGCCAGCAGTCTAAAAGGACGGCCTTACGAGCAGTACTTC
TRBD1	TRBV4-1	16	TRBJ1-5	-	CASSQERDRLNQPQHF	TGTGCCAGCAGCCAAGAACGGGACAGGCTCAATCAGCCCCAGCATTTT
TRBD1	TRBV12-3/TRBV12-4	14	TRBJ2-7	-	CASRGTGPDHEQYF	TGTGCCAGCAGGGGGACAGGGCCGGACCACGAGCAGTACTTC
-	TRBV7-6	15	TRBJ1-5	many	CASSLVDSANQPQHF	TGTGCCAGCAGCTTGGTTGACAGCGCAAATCAGCCCCAGCATTTT
TRBD1	TRBV11-3	13	TRBJ1-1	many	CASSWTGNTEAFF	TGTGCCAGCAGCTGGACAGGGAACACTGAAGCTTTCTTT
-	TRBV12-3/TRBV12-4	16	TRBJ1-2	many	CASTDGTATYGYGYTF	TGTGCCAGCACCGACGGAACAGCGACCTACGGCTATGGCTACACCTTC
-	TRBV20-1	15	TRBJ2-7	once	CSARTQGERGYEQYF	TGCAGTGCTAGGACCCAGGGAGAAAGGGGCTACGAGCAGTACTTC
TRBD1	TRBV7-6	14	TRBJ2-7	-	CASSNRQGGDEQYF	TGTGCCAGCAGCAACCGACAGGGGGGGGACGAGCAGTACTTC
TRBD1	TRBV20-1	17	TRBJ1-1	-	CSALTGQGPRGNTEAFF	TGCAGTGCTCTCACCGGACAGGGGCCCCGGGGGAACACTGAAGCTTTCTTT
TRBD2	TRBV2	15	TRBJ2-1	-	CASSDTSGAPYEQFF	TGTGCCAGCAGTGATACTAGCGGGGCGCCGTATGAGCAGTTCTTC
-	TRBV4-1	12	TRBJ2-1	-	CASKNVQDEQFF	TGCGCCAGCAAGAACGTTCAGGATGAGCAGTTCTTC
-	TRBV24-1	15	TRBJ2-1	-	CATSDPREERTEQFF	TGTGCCACCAGTGATCCTCGTGAAGAACGAACGGAGCAGTTCTTC
-	TRBV7-2	13	TRBJ2-7	many	CASSSLLGYEQYF	TGTGCCAGCAGCTCACTGCTAGGCTACGAGCAGTACTTC
TRBD1	TRBV2	15	TRBJ1-1	-	CASRGQGARETEAFF	TGTGCCAGCAGGGGACAGGGGGCTCGAGAGACGGAAGCTTTCTTT
-	TRBV7-9	14	TRBJ2-7	-	CASSHPDRAYEQYF	TGTGCCAGCAGCCACCCGGACAGAGCCTACGAGCAGTACTTC
-	TRBV7-9	14	TRBJ2-7	-	CASSVGGPGREQYF	TGTGCCAGCAGCGTAGGGGGACCCGGGAGGGAGCAGTACTTC
-	TRBV6-1	15	TRBJ1-6	-	CASSEFPSYNSPLHF	TGTGCCAGCAGTGAATTCCCATCCTATAATTCACCCCTCCACTTT
TRBD1	TRBV12-3/TRBV12-4	15	TRBJ2-3	-	CASSSGTGRADTQYF	TGTGCCAGCAGCTCTGGGACAGGGCGGGCGGATACGCAGTATTTT
TRBD1	TRBV10-3	15	TRBJ2-5	few	CAISGTVGFEETQYF	TGTGCCATCAGCGGGACAGTAGGGTTTGAAGAGACCCAGTACTTC
-	TRBV12-3/TRBV12-4	12	TRBJ1-1	few	CASTLGQTEAFF	TGTGCCAGCACATTGGGGCAGACTGAAGCTTTCTTT
-	TRBV14	15	TRBJ1-4	-	CASSQVRVGIEKLFF	TGTGCCAGCAGCCAAGTGAGGGTCGGCATTGAAAAACTGTTTTTT
-	TRBV7-9	14	TRBJ1-6	few	CASSVDSVNSPLHF	TGTGCCAGCAGCGTAGACAGCGTCAATTCACCCCTCCACTTT
-	TRBV9	13	TRBJ2-5	-	CASSGGDQETQYF	TGTGCCAGCAGCGGGGGAGATCAAGAGACCCAGTACTTC
-	TRBV19	13	TRBJ2-5	-	CASSWADQETQYF	TGTGCCAGTAGTTGGGCAGACCAAGAGACCCAGTACTTC
-	TRBV7-3	21	TRBJ2-2	few	CASSLTPWVRSAGTSTGELFF	TGTGCCAGCAGCTTAACCCCGTGGGTCAGGTCAGCCGGGACTTCCACCGGGGAGCTGTTTTTT
-	TRBV6-2/TRBV6-3	16	TRBJ1-1	-	CASSYVPNPGHTEAFF	TGTGCCAGCAGTTACGTACCCAACCCAGGCCACACTGAAGCTTTCTTT
-	TRBV20-1	16	TRBJ2-1	few	CSARDLQSRSDNEQFF	TGCAGTGCTAGAGATCTACAGTCTAGATCAGACAATGAGCAGTTCTTC
-	TRBV24-1	13	TRBJ2-2	-	CATSGLAHGELFF	TGTGCCACCAGTGGTCTAGCCCACGGGGAGCTGTTTTTT
TRBD1	TRBV12-3/TRBV12-4	18	TRBJ1-5	-	CASTLGQGNVYSNQPQHF	TGTGCCAGCACCCTAGGACAGGGGAATGTGTATAGCAATCAGCCCCAGCATTTT
-	TRBV7-8	13	TRBJ2-3	many	CASARVSTDTQYF	TGTGCCAGCGCTCGAGTGAGCACAGATACGCAGTATTTT
-	TRBV28	12	TRBJ2-1	once	CASKSGYNEQFF	TGTGCCAGCAAGTCGGGGTACAATGAGCAGTTCTTC
-	TRBV11-2	13	TRBJ1-1	-	CASSPGWEGEAFF	TGTGCCAGCAGCCCAGGGTGGGAGGGTGAAGCTTTCTTT
-	TRBV6-5	13	TRBJ2-1	once	CASAFSPQNEQFF	TGTGCCAGCGCCTTTAGTCCCCAAAATGAGCAGTTCTTC